These T cell receptor beta chains were read from a single sample in a study of T cell repertoires in aging, cancer and after chemotherapy. A single record per CDR3 protein comes from TCRdb applying MiXCR to the multiplex PCR reads. This repertoire shows more than 2,000 distinct CDR3 sequences, approximately 30% found once; its top ten account for approximately 7.8%. The sequencing sample was made of blood. These receptor sequences come from a human donor with a solid tumor. The CDR3 runs from the conserved cysteine through the conserved F or W. D genes are given only for firm matches. Not all rows give a size; the values are once, few, many and, for expanded clones, a class.

>-|TRBJ1-1|TRBD1|TRBV10-1
CASRDRGPRAFF
TGCGCCAGCAGGGACAGGGGGCCAAGAGCTTTCTTT
>large|TRBJ1-4|TRBD1|TRBV6-5
CASRPPGQGGGLELFF
TGTGCCAGCAGACCGCCGGGACAGGGGGGAGGATTGGAACTGTTTTTT
>-|TRBJ1-1|-|TRBV12-3/TRBV12-4
CASSLAPLHTEAFF
TGTGCCAGCAGTTTAGCGCCGCTACACACTGAAGCTTTCTTT
>medium-sized|TRBJ1-1|TRBD1|TRBV29-1
CSARTGENTEAFF
TGCAGCGCTCGTACAGGGGAGAACACTGAAGCTTTCTTT
>medium-sized|TRBJ1-2|-|TRBV5-5
CASSPDSGGYGYTF
TGTGCCAGCAGCCCGGACAGTGGGGGCTATGGCTACACCTTC
>medium-sized|TRBJ1-2|-|TRBV27
CASSPARNYGYTF
TGTGCCAGCAGTCCTGCAAGGAACTATGGCTACACCTTC
>once|TRBJ1-6|-|TRBV5-1
CASSLTDRRDSPLHF
TGCGCCAGCAGCTTAACGGACAGACGAGATTCACCCCTCCACTTT
>few|TRBJ2-1|TRBD1|TRBV11-2
CASSHRTGYNEQFF
TGTGCCAGCAGCCACCGGACAGGTTACAATGAGCAGTTCTTC
>-|TRBJ2-3|-|TRBV6-1
CASMNRVRTDTQYF
TGTGCCAGCATGAACAGGGTGCGTACAGATACGCAGTATTTT
>few|TRBJ2-5|-|TRBV20-1
CSARLQQVETQYF
TGCAGTGCTAGGTTGCAGCAAGTAGAGACCCAGTACTTC
>medium-sized|TRBJ2-2|-|TRBV6-6
CASRPTRTVNTGELFF
TGTGCCAGCAGGCCGACCAGGACAGTAAACACCGGGGAGCTGTTTTTT
>medium-sized|TRBJ2-3|TRBD1|TRBV12-3/TRBV12-4
CASSLETGESTDTQYF
TGTGCCAGCAGTCTTGAAACAGGGGAAAGCACAGATACGCAGTATTTT
>medium-sized|TRBJ1-2|-|TRBV12-3/TRBV12-4
CASRPDGNYGYTF
TGTGCCAGCAGACCGGACGGCAACTATGGCTACACCTTC
>large|TRBJ2-3|-|TRBV6-5
CASSYRRGASTDTQYF
TGTGCCAGCAGTTACAGGAGGGGAGCTAGCACAGATACGCAGTATTTT
>medium-sized|TRBJ2-3|TRBD2|TRBV6-5
CASSQGGGADTQYF
TGTGCCAGCAGTCAGGGCGGGGGGGCAGATACGCAGTATTTT